Sequencing of this T cell receptor (beta chain) was carried out in a study of T-cell memory formation after mild COVID-19. Study conclusions and caveats: Whereas later expanders leaned CD4+, clones contracting day 15 to 85 showed a balanced CD4/CD8 makeup.

This clonotype has a handful of counts. Its antigen is as yet unknown. This CDR3 spans 14 amino acids. Trimming took 3 bases from V and 2 from J, leaving 8 bases between them. Germline lookup yields CDR1 SGHTA and CDR2 FQGNSA. A single record per CDR3 protein comes from TCRdb applying MiXCR to the 5' RACE reads. The sample has a few hundred thousand distinct CDR3 sequences, roughly 20% seen once. Material: PBMCs or a T cell subset sorted from them (not recorded which). This chain joins TRBV7-2 and TRBJ2-1; D is uncertain. The sequence was obtained from a man aged 18-30 years who had mild COVID-19 (a few samples of this study predate the infection). Cell type and time point are not known. The CDR3 bases are TGTGCCAGCAGCTTTCCAAGCACCTACAATGAGCAGTTCTTC. This gives the protein CASSFPSTYNEQFF.